The 16 T cell receptor beta chains given below trace back to one sample, sequenced in a study of blood T cells in healthy people across ages. Together with a sample-barcoded 5' primer, a J-beta primer mix was included in a second PCR lasting roughly 7 to 11 cycles. One entry per CDR3 protein results from TCRdb running MiXCR on the 5' RACE reads. This sample has roughly 1.6 million distinct CDR3 sequences, with roughly a third found just once. Sequencing was performed on blood. All receptors derive from a woman aged 30 to 39 in good health.

The CDR3 DNA reads as TGTGCCAGCTCACCTCAAGAGGGTCCCTACGAGCAGTACTTC. Residues: CASSPQEGPYEQYF. The genes are TRBV18 and TRBJ2-7; maybe TRBD2 (5 bases). In germline, CDR1 is KGHSH, CDR2 LQKENI. Trimming removed 3 bases at V and 2 bases at J, with 11 bases between. The CDR3 is 14 amino acids.

This clonotype turned up a few times. The rearrangement links TRBV4-1 to TRBJ1-2; tentatively, D is TRBD1 (6 bases). V lost 1 base, J lost 3 bases, and 9 bases lay in between. Per the germline V gene, CDR1 is MGHRA and CDR2 is YSYEKL. This CDR3 is built from 14 residues. CDR3 in amino acids: CASSQAKGDYGYTF. Here the CDR3 DNA reads TGCGCCAGCAGCCAAGCCAAGGGGGACTATGGCTACACCTTC.

To note about this clonotype: Mismatch with germline at one junction end may stem from a read error. The rearrangement uses TRBV28 and TRBJ1-2, with TRBD1 identical over 8 bases. The CDR3 contains 15 residues. In germline, CDR1 is MDHEN, CDR2 SYDVKM. This CDR3 reads CTSSHPRQGYYGYTF. The CDR3 region has the DNA TGTACCAGCAGTCACCCGCGACAGGGGTACTATGGCTACACCTTC.

This clonotype was counted at least ten times. J is TRBJ2-1 and V is TRBV20-1; 10 nucleotides match TRBD2. CDR3 size: 16 residues. The germline CDR1 and CDR2 sequences are DFQATT and SNEGSKA (reference sequence). The ends lost 3 bases at V and 5 bases at J; junction bases unmatched: 10. In nucleotides, the CDR3 is TGCAGTGCTAGTACTCTGGGACTAGCGTATAACAATGAGCAGTTCTTC. This codes for CSASTLGLAYNNEQFF.

Many counts were recorded for this clonotype. J is TRBJ1-2 and V is TRBV29-1, with 9 nucleotides matching TRBD1. The CDR3 totals 13 residues. Trimming removed 4 bases from V and 7 bases from J; junction bases left unmatched: 7. Looked up from germline, CDR1 is SQVTM and CDR2 is ANQGSEA. The CDR3 bases are TGCAGCGTTGGCTTACAGGGGGCGGCTGGCTACACCTTC. It is translated as CSVGLQGAAGYTF.

This chain connects TRBV20-1 to TRBJ2-5, with 10 bases aligning to TRBD2. The CDR3 totals 17 residues. Looked up from germline, CDR1 is DFQATT and CDR2 is SNEGSKA (reference sequence). Trimming cost V 3 bases and J 9 bases; bases outside gene matches: 19. The CDR3, as DNA: TGCAGTGCTAGTGTCCTAGCGGGGGCCGGTGGTGGGGAGGCCCAGTACTTC. This codes for CSASVLAGAGGGEAQYF.

The rearrangement links TRBV20-1 to TRBJ2-1; 11 bases are shared with TRBD2. CDR3 length equals 15 residues. V was clipped by 3 bases and J by 1 base; unmatched bases: 2. Germline loops: CDR1 DFQATT, CDR2 SNEGSKA (reference sequence). Written as DNA, the CDR3 is TGCAGTGCTAGGGGACTAGCGGAGTCCTACAATGAGCAGTTCTTC. Protein: CSARGLAESYNEQFF.

This chain links TRBV10-3 with TRBJ2-1; TRBD2 is a possible D gene (6 bases). V shed 8 bases and J shed 4 bases, with 15 bases lying between them. In germline, CDR1 is ENHRY, CDR2 SYGVKD. The CDR3 length is 14 residues. CDR3 bases: TGTGCCATCGGCCGGGACTGGGGGTACAATGAGCAGTTCTTC. It specifies CAIGRDWGYNEQFF.

This clonotype was detected ten times or more. V usage is TRBV29-1 and J usage is TRBJ2-3; 9 bases map to TRBD2. Germline values: CDR1 SQVTM, CDR2 ANQGSEA. The CDR3 contains 14 residues. The CDR3 nucleotides are TGCACCGGGACCATAGCGGGAGGCACAGATACGCAGTATTTT. Protein sequence: CTGTIAGGTDTQYF.

With regard to this clonotype: Germline and junction disagree at one end, which may indicate a read error. CDR3 sequence (DNA): TGTGCCAGCAGCCCGGGACTAGGGATGACAGATATGCAGTATTTT. This sequence encodes CASSPGLGMTDMQYF. The chain carries TRBV12-3 or TRBV12-4 and TRBJ2-3; 8 nucleotides match TRBD2. The CDR3 contains 15 residues.

The J gene is TRBJ1-1, the V gene TRBV5-1; TRBD1 matches 7 bases. This CDR3 is built from 17 residues. Trimming took 6 bases from V and 1 from J; bases not matched to a gene: 15. Looked up from germline, CDR1 is SGHRS and CDR2 is YFSETQ. CDR3 in DNA: TGCGCCAGCACCCCATTTCGGGAGACAGGGACGAACACTGAAGCTTTCTTT. It encodes CASTPFRETGTNTEAFF. The entire variable domain, with the rest obtained from reference TRBV5-1 and TRBJ1-1, is as follows: KAGVTQTPRYLIKTRGQQVTLSCSPISGHRSVSWYQQTPGQGLQFLFEYFSETQRNKGNFPGRFSGRQFSNSRSEMNVSTLELGDSALYLCASTPFRETGTNTEAFFGQGTRLTVV.

This clonotype was detected a few times. The chain recombines TRBV21-1 with TRBJ2-1. TRBV21-1 constitutes a pseudogene. This CDR3 comprises 16 residues. The CDR3 DNA is TGTGCCAGCAGCCGATTAGCCGACTGGTCCTACAATGAGCAGTTCTTC. As protein: CASSRLADWSYNEQFF.

This chain connects TRBV4-1 to TRBJ2-3; TRBD2 is a possible D gene (6 bases). The CDR3 runs to 14 residues. Deletions cut 4 bases from V and 5 bases from J, with 13 bases between. Germline V gene lookup returns CDR1 MGHRA and CDR2 YSYEKL. This chain's CDR3 is CASSRTQGGDTQYF. The CDR3 DNA reads as TGCGCCAGCAGCCGAACCCAGGGAGGAGATACGCAGTATTTT.

The chain couples TRBV7-9 to TRBJ1-6, with 8 bases aligning to TRBD1. CDR3 length equals 15 residues. Germline assignment: CDR1 SEHNR and CDR2 FQNEAQ (reference sequence). Trimming at V came to 5 bases and at J to 7 bases, leaving 7 bases not matched to a gene. The CDR3 spells CASSLTQGGNSPLHF. CDR3 nucleotide sequence: TGTGCCAGCAGCCTGACACAGGGGGGCAATTCACCCCTCCACTTT.

This clonotype has only a few counts. A junction end diverges from the germline sequence, so it may reflect a read error. J is TRBJ2-4 and V is TRBV20-1; D might be TRBD1 (6 bases). The J call is in doubt because the DNA end fits TRBJ2-7 better. The CDR3 runs to 17 residues. CDR1 and CDR2 (germline): DFQATT, SNEGSKA (reference sequence). The CDR3 protein is CSARSLPRTVLSDEQYF. CDR3 nucleotides: TGCAGTGCTAGAAGTTTACCCAGGACAGTCCTCTCCGACGAGCAGTACTTC.

The chain recombines TRBV2 with TRBJ2-7, with D possibly being TRBD1 (5 bases). This CDR3 has 15 residues. Germline V lookup: CDR1 SNHLY, CDR2 FYNNEI. The germline V and J ends were trimmed by 3 bases and 0 bases, with 12 bases remaining between them. CDR3 amino acids: CASSEDILSSYEQYF. DNA of the CDR3: TGTGCCAGCAGTGAGGACATCTTGAGCTCCTACGAGCAGTACTTC.